The clone carrying this TCR beta chain was observed a few times. This sample is drawn from a study of cytomegalovirus exposure and HLA in healthy donors. Use of 60 Vbeta and 13 Jbeta primers characterized the PCR. Assay used: immunoSEQ multiplex PCR; TCRdb lists only in-frame clones, some missing. The table shows around 100,000 clones, with roughly 67% occurring only once. Sample: PBMCs. The receptor was derived from a man aged 18-30 years in good health and CMV-seropositive.

CDR3 in amino acids: CASSFGGTGGNTIYF. CDR3 sequence (DNA): TGTGCCAGCAGTTTTGGGGGGACTGGTGGAAACACCATATATTTT. J is TRBJ1-3 and V is TRBV28; D is perhaps TRBD1 (5 bases). The germline V and J ends were trimmed by 3 bases and 3 bases, with 12 bases remaining between them. This CDR3 is built from 15 residues. Germline CDR1 MDHEN, CDR2 SYDVKM.